What follows is one TCR beta chain and its context. This CDR3 is built from 12 residues. CDR1 is SQVTM and CDR2 is ANQGSEA in the germline V gene. The trim removed 7 bases at V and 6 bases at J, leaving 4 bases unmatched. The source of the sample is a study of blood T cell repertoires in COVID-19. In the study overall: Nucleic acid was either cDNA or gDNA, and it came from T cells, B-cell-depleted T cells, or PBMCs.

TCRdb's table, derived via immunoSEQ multiplex PCR, lists solely in-frame clones and lacks some. The sample holds over 60,000 clones, around 83% seen once. Specimen: peripheral blood. The sequence was obtained from a woman aged 80 or over with active or convalescent COVID-19. The chain is built from TRBV29-1 and TRBJ2-3; 10 bases agree with TRBD1. The CDR3 here is CSGDRGGDTQYF. The CDR3 bases are TGCAGCGGGGACAGGGGAGGTGATACGCAGTATTTT.